Below, 32 T cell receptor beta chains from the same sample are listed, as sequenced in a study of identifying expanded T cells in peripheral blood. Here immunoSEQ multiplex PCR was the method, and the copy in TCRdb shows in-frame clones only, minus some. The table has some 80,000 clones, about 87% seen once. The sample comprised blood. The receptors derive from a person between 18 and 69 years old in good health.

This chain uses TRBV5-1 with TRBJ1-2; 11 bases agree with TRBD1. Germline V CDR1 and CDR2: SGHRS, YFSETQ. Losses at the gene ends were 0 bases for V and 8 bases for J; bases not matched to a gene: 9. This CDR3 spans 16 amino acids. The CDR3 nucleotides are TGCGCCAGCAGCTTGGCCATGGACAGGGGGCAGGAAGGCTACACCTTC. The encoded protein is CASSLAMDRGQEGYTF.

The chain is built from TRBV9 and TRBJ1-6, with D perhaps matching TRBD1 (6 bases). V was cut by 7 bases and J by 7 bases, with 15 bases left in between. The CDR3 extends over 14 amino acids. The V gene's germline CDR1 is SGDLS and CDR2 YYNGEE. CDR3: CASEQGSGNSPLHF. The DNA for the CDR3 is TGTGCCAGCGAACAGGGATCAGGGAATTCACCCCTCCACTTT.

The chain uses TRBV20-1 and TRBJ1-4; D perhaps matches TRBD1 (6 bases). Germline V gene data show CDR1 as DFQATT and CDR2 as SNEGSKA (reference sequence). V lost 6 bases and J lost 8, with 10 bases in between. This CDR3 has 11 amino acids. CDR3 protein: CSAGGREKLFF. CDR3 sequence (DNA): TGCAGTGCGGGGGGGCGGGAAAAACTGTTTTTT.

The gene calls are TRBV10-1 and TRBJ1-2, with 8 nucleotides matching TRBD1. This CDR3 region has 15 residues. Germline V gives CDR1 WNHNN, CDR2 SYGVQD (reference sequence). V was pared by 6 bases and J by 2 bases, with 8 bases of the junction left unmatched. The CDR3 DNA reads TGCGCCAGCAGCGGTGGGACAGGCTCAAACTATGGCTACACCTTC. Protein product: CASSGGTGSNYGYTF.

The chain is built from TRBV18 and TRBJ2-1; weak D call: TRBD1 (5 bases). This CDR3 spans 14 amino acids. V gave up 2 bases and J gave up 6 bases, with 11 bases separating them. The germline CDR1 and CDR2 sequences are KGHSH and LQKENI. The CDR3 spells CASSPVQGPNEQFF. In DNA form, the CDR3 reads TGTGCCAGCTCACCAGTCCAGGGCCCCAATGAGCAGTTCTTC.

The J gene is TRBJ2-7, the V gene TRBV11-2; TRBD1 aligns across 8 bases. Germline CDR1 is SGHAT and CDR2 is FQNNGV. The CDR3 has 14 amino acids. V shed 3 bases, J shed 2 bases, and the junction held 3 bases outside the gene matches. CDR3 in amino acids: CASSFLQGAYEQYF. The DNA for the CDR3 is TGTGCCAGCAGCTTTTTACAGGGGGCCTACGAGCAGTACTTC.

This sequence joins TRBV6-5 and TRBJ2-7; TRBD2 matches at 7 bases. The CDR3 runs 15 residues. The V and J ends lost 2 bases and 7 bases, in that order; junction bases with no gene match: 11. Germline V gene data show CDR1 as MNHEY and CDR2 as SVGAGI. The CDR3 loop reads CASSYTGGTEGEQYF. The CDR3 nucleotides read TGTGCCAGCAGTTACACCGGGGGGACTGAGGGGGAGCAGTACTTC.

This chain joins TRBV11-1 and TRBJ1-2; no firm D call. CDR1 SGHAT and CDR2 FQDESV come from the germline V gene (reference sequence). This CDR3 spans 13 amino acids. The V end was cut by 5 bases, the J end by 3 bases, with 10 bases between. DNA for the CDR3: TGTGCCAGCAGCCCCGGGTCTCACTATGGCTACACCTTC. Its translation: CASSPGSHYGYTF.

This chain joins TRBV21-1 and TRBJ2-7; TRBD2 was called by the table and not checked on the DNA. TRBV21-1 represents a pseudogene. This CDR3 comprises 15 residues. CDR3 sequence: CASPPVNGTNYEQYF. The CDR3, as DNA: TGTGCCAGCCCCCCCGTGAACGGGACTAACTACGAGCAGTACTTC.

The chain employs TRBV5-6 and TRBJ2-7; the match to TRBD1 covers 9 bases. V lost 3 bases to trimming and J lost 3 bases; unmatched junction nucleotides: 4. There are 14 residues in the CDR3. Germline V gene sequence: CDR1 SGHDT, CDR2 YYEEEE. The DNA for the CDR3 is TGTGCCAGCAGCTGGGGGACAGGGAACTACGAGCAGTACTTC. It yields the protein CASSWGTGNYEQYF.

The V gene is TRBV30, the J gene TRBJ2-7, with D hard to call. This CDR3 is built from 13 residues. Trimming removed 0 bases from V and 2 bases from J, with 8 bases in between. Germline values: CDR1 GTSNPN, CDR2 SVGIG (reference sequence). The CDR3 sequence: CAWSVGGPYEQYF. The CDR3 DNA reads as TGTGCCTGGAGTGTGGGCGGTCCCTACGAGCAGTACTTC.

V usage is TRBV29-1 and J usage is TRBJ1-2, with TRBD1 as a possible D gene (5 bases). With 0 bases removed from V and 4 bases from J, the gap between germline ends came to 18 bases. CDR3 size: 16 residues. Per the germline V gene, CDR1 is SQVTM and CDR2 is ANQGSEA. The CDR3 coding sequence is TGCAGCGTTGAAGACAGGGACCGACGTCTGGGCTATGGCTACACCTTC. It specifies CSVEDRDRRLGYGYTF.

The rearrangement links TRBV4-2 to TRBJ2-1; D unresolved. V gave up 0 bases and J gave up 0 bases, with 9 bases separating them. The CDR3 contains 16 residues. The germline gives CDR1 LGHNA, CDR2 YNFKEQ. CDR3 nucleotide sequence: TGTGCCAGCAGCCAAGACGCGCGGAACTCCTACAATGAGCAGTTCTTC. Translated: CASSQDARNSYNEQFF.

DNA of the CDR3: TGTGCCAGCAGCTTGGTTGGGGGGATGAGCACAGATACGCAGTATTTT. Translation: CASSLVGGMSTDTQYF. The rearrangement uses TRBV5-4 and TRBJ2-3; weak D call: TRBD2 (6 bases). The CDR3 runs to 16 residues. V lost 0 bases and J lost 0, with 11 bases in between. In germline, CDR1 is SGHNT, CDR2 YYREEE (reference sequence).

This clone was detected a few times. The gene calls are TRBV7-2 and TRBJ2-6, with TRBD1 as a possible D gene (6 bases). The V gene lost 5 bases and the J gene lost 1 base, with 9 bases spanning the gap. Germline lookup yields CDR1 SGHTA and CDR2 FQGNSA. This CDR3 contains 15 residues. Written as DNA, the CDR3 is TGTGCCAGCAGCCGCGGACAGTCTGGGGCCAACGTCCTGACTTTC. Translating gives CASSRGQSGANVLTF.

The chain uses TRBV19 and TRBJ1-1; D perhaps matches TRBD1 (6 bases). V lost 5 bases to trimming and J lost 5 bases, with 21 bases between them. The CDR3 sequence is 16 residues long. Germline CDR1 is LNHDA and CDR2 is SQIVND (reference sequence). The CDR3 sequence: CASSPRLGAQGTEAFF. CDR3 nucleotide sequence: TGTGCCAGTAGTCCCCGATTGGGGGCTCAGGGGACTGAAGCTTTCTTT.

This clone was recorded once. V and J are TRBV6-5 and TRBJ1-2; D remains ambiguous. This CDR3 spans 15 amino acids. The germline V gene encodes CDR1 MNHEY and CDR2 SVGAGI. The germline V and J ends were trimmed by 6 bases and 4 bases, with 18 bases remaining between them. CDR3 in DNA: TGTGCCAGCAGCCCTGAAGAGCTCGTTTTCTATGGCTACACCTTC. Translated: CASSPEELVFYGYTF.

The V and J genes are TRBV14 and TRBJ1-2; no definite D call. V dropped 5 bases and J dropped 1 base, with 11 bases sitting between them. The length of the CDR3 is 14 residues. CDR1 is SGHDN, CDR2 FVKESK, per germline. The CDR3 loop reads CASSGHRINYGYTF. The DNA of the CDR3 is TGTGCCAGCAGCGGGCACAGAATTAACTATGGCTACACCTTC.

This chain uses TRBV19 with TRBJ1-2, with D maybe TRBD1 (5 bases). Germline values: CDR1 LNHDA, CDR2 SQIVND (reference sequence). V was cut by 6 bases and J by 4 bases, with 12 bases left in between. The CDR3 runs to 13 residues. The DNA of the CDR3 is TGTGCCAGTAGGCATAGTGGGGCCTATGGCTACACCTTC. Protein: CASRHSGAYGYTF.

The chain couples TRBV7-9 to TRBJ1-1; TRBD1 matches 7 bases. The CDR3 covers 15 residues. J lost 0 bases, V lost 4 bases, and 5 bases had no gene match. The V gene's germline CDR1 is SEHNR and CDR2 FQNEAQ (reference sequence). CDR3 DNA: TGTGCCAGCAGCTCTCGACAGGGCATGAACACTGAAGCTTTCTTT. Its protein product is CASSSRQGMNTEAFF.

This chain connects TRBV7-3 to TRBJ2-3; TRBD2 matches at 8 bases. CDR3 length: 16 amino acids. The junction had 3 bases not matched to a gene; V was cut back by 1 base and J by 0 bases. CDR1 and CDR2 (germline): SGHTA, FQGTGA. The CDR3 loop reads CASSLNGGDSTDTQYF. CDR3 DNA: TGTGCCAGCAGCTTAAACGGGGGGGATAGCACAGATACGCAGTATTTT.

The genes are TRBV19 and TRBJ1-5; 7 bases match TRBD1. This CDR3 has 13 amino acids. The V gene end was trimmed by 3 bases and the J gene end by 11 bases; junction bases not matched to a gene: 7. Germline CDR1 is LNHDA and CDR2 is SQIVND (reference sequence). CDR3 sequence (DNA): TGTGCCAGTAGTATTGAAGACAGGGCGACCCAGCATTTT. Translation: CASSIEDRATQHF. Looking up the rest from reference TRBV19 and TRBJ1-5 gives the full variable domain: DGGITQSPKYLFRKEGQNVTLSCEQNLNHDAMYWYRQDPGQGLRLIYYSQIVNDFQKGDIAEGYSVSREKKESFPLTVTSAQKNPTAFYLCASSIEDRATQHFGDGTRLSIL.

The V call is TRBV2, the J call TRBJ2-2; D assignment may be TRBD1 or TRBD2 (5 bases each). Germline CDR1 is SNHLY and CDR2 is FYNNEI. This CDR3 has 14 residues. Trimming stripped 7 bases from V and 2 bases from J, with 11 bases between. The chain's CDR3 is CASIIGTNTGELFF. The CDR3 DNA reads TGTGCCAGCATTATTGGGACCAACACCGGGGAGCTGTTTTTT.

The chain carries TRBV23-1 and TRBJ2-7, with D possibly TRBD1 on 5 matching bases. TRBV23-1 is classed as an ORF, of uncertain function. This CDR3 is 12 amino acids long. The V and J ends lost 11 bases and 6 bases respectively, with 17 bases between them. CDR3 coding DNA: TGCGCCGGGGAAGGGGCCCCTTCCGAGCAGTACTTC. Translated, it gives CAGEGAPSEQYF.

This chain uses TRBV5-4 with TRBJ2-1, with D hard to call. Germline lookup yields CDR1 SGHNT and CDR2 YYREEE (reference sequence). V lost 3 bases to trimming and J lost 4 bases, with 5 bases between them. CDR3 length: 12 residues. CDR3 sequence reads: CASSSRYNEQFF. The CDR3 bases are TGTGCCAGCAGCTCCCGATACAATGAGCAGTTCTTC.

The chain employs TRBV18 and TRBJ1-2; D remains unclear. The CDR3 is made up of 15 amino acids. Looked up from germline, CDR1 is KGHSH and CDR2 is LQKENI. V was shortened by 4 bases and J by 2 bases, with 14 bases between the two germline ends. CDR3 bases: TGTGCCAGCTCACGCCTCGAGGCCTCGAACTATGGCTACACCTTC. Its translation is CASSRLEASNYGYTF.

The chain employs TRBV9 and TRBJ2-1; TRBD2 is a possible D gene (6 bases). The length of the CDR3 is 16 residues. CDR1 is SGDLS, CDR2 YYNGEE, per germline. Trimming removed 1 base at V and 1 base at J, with 12 bases between. CDR3 nucleotides: TGTGCCAGCAGCGTAACAGCGGGCTTATCCTACAATGAGCAGTTCTTC. Amino acid sequence: CASSVTAGLSYNEQFF. The full variable domain, with the rest looked up from reference TRBV9 and TRBJ2-1, is DSGVTQTPKHLITATGQRVTLRCSPRSGDLSVYWYQQSLDQGLQFLIQYYNGEERAKGNILERFSAQQFPDLHSELNLSSLELGDSALYFCASSVTAGLSYNEQFFGPGTRLTVL.

This rearrangement joins TRBV9 to TRBJ2-3; D is uncertain. The CDR3 is made up of 13 amino acids. Germline lookup yields CDR1 SGDLS and CDR2 YYNGEE. Trimming stripped 4 bases from V and 4 bases from J, with 10 bases between. This CDR3 reads CASSPGGADTQYF. The DNA of the CDR3 is TGTGCCAGCAGCCCGGGTGGGGCAGATACGCAGTATTTT.

This chain joins TRBV19 and TRBJ2-2; TRBD2 agrees at 10 bases. Per the germline V gene, CDR1 is LNHDA and CDR2 is SQIVND (reference sequence). The V and J ends lost 5 bases and 1 base, in that order; junction bases with no gene match: 13. The CDR3 has 19 amino acids. In DNA form, the CDR3 reads TGTGCCAGTAGTCGTAAGGGGACAACTAGCGGGGAGAACACCGGGGAGCTGTTTTTT. Its protein is CASSRKGTTSGENTGELFF.

The chain links TRBV11-2 to TRBJ1-1; perhaps TRBD1 as D (6 bases). In germline, CDR1 is SGHAT, CDR2 FQNNGV. Trimming shortened V by 7 bases and J by 8 bases, and 17 bases separated the two germline ends. The CDR3 sequence is 13 residues long. CDR3 residues: CASTLKPGTEAFF. For the CDR3, the DNA is TGTGCCAGCACCTTGAAACCGGGGACAGAAGCTTTCTTT.

The V gene is TRBV5-5, the J gene TRBJ2-1, with D unclear. Germline loops: CDR1 SGHKS, CDR2 YYEKEE (reference sequence). Trimming stripped 4 bases from V and 3 bases from J, with 14 bases between. The CDR3 is 15 residues long. For the CDR3, the DNA is TGTGCCAGCAGCCCACACAATGGGTTCTACAATGAGCAGTTCTTC. It codes for CASSPHNGFYNEQFF.

The gene calls are TRBV12-5 and TRBJ2-1; tentative D call: TRBD1 (6 bases). The V and J ends lost 0 bases and 5 bases respectively, with 11 bases between them. The CDR3 length is 15 residues. The germline V gene has CDR1 LGHNT and CDR2 FRNRAP. The CDR3, as DNA: TGTGCTAGTGGTTTGGTACAACAGGGCGACAATGAGCAGTTCTTC. Amino acids: CASGLVQQGDNEQFF.